The clone carrying this T cell receptor beta chain is a singleton in its sample. Its cognate antigen is unknown. This CDR3 is built from 18 residues. CDR1 SGHNT and CDR2 YENEEA come from the germline V gene. V lost 0 bases and J lost 3; bases outside the gene matches: 8. The data derive from a study of T cell repertoires in ileal Crohn's disease. For the study at large: Around 37% were active smokers at surgery; median disease duration was about 7.5 years.

Five hundred nanograms of biopsy DNA per sample underwent TCRB immunosequencing. Here immunoSEQ multiplex PCR was the method, and the copy in TCRdb shows in-frame clones only, minus some. Of some 7,300 clones listed, 80% to 95% are singletons. The study's findings and limits: Compared with non-smokers, active smokers at surgery showed more clonal expansions. Clonality above 26.8% at surgery always came with endoscopic recurrence.

This TCR was sampled from an adult with Crohn's disease. Sequencing was performed on ileal tissue. This sequence joins TRBV11-3 and TRBJ2-1; the match to TRBD1 covers 10 bases. The CDR3 region has the DNA TGTGCCAGCAGCTTAGATCCCTTCGGGACAGGGGACTACAATGAGCAGTTCTTC. It translates to CASSLDPFGTGDYNEQFF.